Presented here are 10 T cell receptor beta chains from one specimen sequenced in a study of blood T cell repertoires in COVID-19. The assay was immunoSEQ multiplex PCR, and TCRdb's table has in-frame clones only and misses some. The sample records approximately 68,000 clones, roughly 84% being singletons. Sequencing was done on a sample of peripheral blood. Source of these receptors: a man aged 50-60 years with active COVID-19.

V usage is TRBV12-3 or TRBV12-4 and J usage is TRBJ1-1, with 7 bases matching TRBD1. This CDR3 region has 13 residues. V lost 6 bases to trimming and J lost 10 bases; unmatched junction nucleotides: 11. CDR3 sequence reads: CASSKGALTLAFF. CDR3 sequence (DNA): TGTGCCAGCAGCAAGGGGGCGTTGACGTTAGCTTTCTTT.

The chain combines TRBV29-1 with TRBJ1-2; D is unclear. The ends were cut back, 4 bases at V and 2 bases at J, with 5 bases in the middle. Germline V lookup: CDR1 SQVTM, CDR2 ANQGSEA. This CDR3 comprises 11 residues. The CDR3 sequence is CSVGLNYGYTF. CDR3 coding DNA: TGCAGCGTTGGTCTGAACTATGGCTACACCTTC.

The CDR3 region is CASSAGQGIYGYTF. DNA of the CDR3: TGTGCCAGCAGCGCCGGACAGGGCATCTATGGCTACACCTTC. The rearrangement joins TRBV5-4 to TRBJ1-2, with 8 positions matching TRBD1. Trimming at V came to 4 bases and at J to 4 bases, leaving 6 bases not matched to a gene. CDR3 length: 14 amino acids. The V gene's germline CDR1 is SGHNT and CDR2 YYREEE (reference sequence).

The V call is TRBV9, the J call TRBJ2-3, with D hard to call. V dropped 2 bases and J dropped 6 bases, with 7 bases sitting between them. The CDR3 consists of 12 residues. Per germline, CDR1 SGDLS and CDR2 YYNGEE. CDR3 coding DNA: TGTGCCAGCAGCGTCCTCGGGGATACGCAGTATTTT. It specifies CASSVLGDTQYF.

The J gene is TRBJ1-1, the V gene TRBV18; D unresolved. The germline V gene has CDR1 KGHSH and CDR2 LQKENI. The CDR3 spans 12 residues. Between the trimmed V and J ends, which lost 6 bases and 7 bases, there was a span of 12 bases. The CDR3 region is CASSPGGIEAFF. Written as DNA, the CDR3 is TGTGCCAGCTCCCCGGGAGGTATTGAAGCTTTCTTT.

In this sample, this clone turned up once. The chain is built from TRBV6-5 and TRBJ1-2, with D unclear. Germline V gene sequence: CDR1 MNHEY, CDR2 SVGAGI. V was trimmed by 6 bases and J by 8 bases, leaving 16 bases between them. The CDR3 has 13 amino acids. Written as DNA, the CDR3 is TGTGCCAGCAGCCCCATGAAGTCGGGGGGCTACACCTTC. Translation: CASSPMKSGGYTF.

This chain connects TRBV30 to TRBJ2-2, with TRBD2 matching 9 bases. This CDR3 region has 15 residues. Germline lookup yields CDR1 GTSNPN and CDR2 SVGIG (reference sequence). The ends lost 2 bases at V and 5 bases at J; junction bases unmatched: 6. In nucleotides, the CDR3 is TGTGCCTGGAGTCCCCTGGCGGGAGGGACCGGGGAGCTGTTTTTT. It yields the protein CAWSPLAGGTGELFF.

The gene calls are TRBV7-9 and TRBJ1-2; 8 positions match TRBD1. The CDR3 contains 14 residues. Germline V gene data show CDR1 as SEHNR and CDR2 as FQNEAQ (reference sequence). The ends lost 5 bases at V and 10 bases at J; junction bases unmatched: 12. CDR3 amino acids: CASSPTTGTGHYTF. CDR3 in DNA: TGTGCCAGCAGCCCGACTACGGGGACAGGCCACTACACCTTC.

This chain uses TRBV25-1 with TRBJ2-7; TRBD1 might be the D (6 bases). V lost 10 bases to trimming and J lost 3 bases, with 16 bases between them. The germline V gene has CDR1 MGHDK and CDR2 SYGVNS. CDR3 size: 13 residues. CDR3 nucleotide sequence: TGTGCCACCGAAAGGACAGAAAGCTACGAGCAGTACTTC. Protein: CATERTESYEQYF.

The chain's CDR3 is CASRIAGSRETQYF. In nucleotides, the CDR3 is TGTGCCAGCCGGATCGCGGGCTCGCGGGAGACCCAGTACTTC. The rearrangement uses TRBV27 and TRBJ2-5; D might be TRBD2 (5 bases). This CDR3 is 14 amino acids long. Trimming cost V 8 bases and J 5 bases, with 18 bases left between them. Per germline, CDR1 MNHEY and CDR2 SMNVEV (reference sequence).